Listed below are T cell receptor beta chains from one sample, sequenced in a study of T cell repertoires in aging, cancer and after chemotherapy. TCRdb analysed the multiplex PCR reads with MiXCR anew, one entry per CDR3 protein. The data contain roughly 3,100 distinct CDR3 sequences, around 42% of them singletons. Sequenced input: blood. Source of these receptors: a human donor with a blood cancer. Each CDR3 is given without its conserved first and last residue. Fields, in order: CDR3 length, V gene, J gene, clone size, CDR3 protein. Expanded clones are given a class, and other clones once, few, many or no size at all.

CDR3 length: 13; V gene: TRBV19; J gene: TRBJ1-1; clone size: NA; CDR3 protein: ASSNLYMGGTEAF
CDR3 length: 15; V gene: TRBV6-1; J gene: TRBJ2-1; clone size: NA; CDR3 protein: ASSVFAPDRGGSEQF
CDR3 length: 9; V gene: TRBV19; J gene: TRBJ2-7; clone size: few; CDR3 protein: ASGQGYEQY
CDR3 length: 9; V gene: TRBV19; J gene: TRBJ1-5; clone size: few; CDR3 protein: ASSHGQPQH
CDR3 length: 13; V gene: TRBV6-5; J gene: TRBJ2-3; clone size: few; CDR3 protein: ASSYGTGGTDTQY
CDR3 length: 14; V gene: TRBV27; J gene: TRBJ2-6; clone size: NA; CDR3 protein: ASSSMGLSGANVLT
CDR3 length: 12; V gene: TRBV6-4; J gene: TRBJ2-3; clone size: NA; CDR3 protein: ASSGTGATDTQY
CDR3 length: 13; V gene: TRBV18; J gene: TRBJ1-5; clone size: NA; CDR3 protein: ASSPIGDSNQPQH
CDR3 length: 11; V gene: TRBV29-1; J gene: TRBJ1-1; clone size: NA; CDR3 protein: SVVGRVNTEAF
CDR3 length: 13; V gene: TRBV19; J gene: TRBJ2-1; clone size: few; CDR3 protein: ASTGRSGSYNEQF